Sequencing of this TCR beta chain was carried out in a study of radiation and T cells in renal cell carcinoma. Germline trimming cut 0 bases from V and 0 bases from J; bases unmatched to any gene: 7. The germline CDR1 and CDR2 sequences are SGDLS and YYNGEE. This CDR3 comprises 18 residues. The time point is: blood 2 weeks post-SBRT. Documented treatment: 15 Gy SBRT to primary tumor, nephrectomy 4 weeks later. Radiation-treated patients gave blood at baseline, week 2 and week 4. The tumor was a clear cell renal cell carcinoma. Worth noting for this clone: Its specificity is not known.

Study conclusions and caveats: Pretreatment tumor biopsies were lacking, so baseline clonotypes are unknown. Top tumor clonotypes rose in blood 2 weeks post-radiation, then contracted.

The data were produced by immunoSEQ multiplex PCR, yet TCRdb's version contains in-frame clones alone and is incomplete. The sample records approximately 49,000 clones, about 80% being singletons. The sequences come from blood, collected from a patient whose treatment included radiotherapy and nephrectomy. The receptor comes from a woman in her 70s with renal cell carcinoma. The chain carries TRBV9 and TRBJ2-3; 10 bases fit TRBD2. This chain's CDR3 is CASSVGLAGGTSTDTQYF. CDR3 DNA sequence: TGTGCCAGCAGCGTAGGTTTAGCGGGGGGAACTAGCACAGATACGCAGTATTTT.